The 5 T cell receptor beta chains listed next were all sequenced from one sample in a study of graft-versus-host responses after intestinal transplantation. Assay: immunoSEQ multiplex PCR; the TCRdb copy retains only in-frame clones and omits some. The sample consists of about 120,000 clones, 93% of them appearing once. Their recognized antigens are unknown. Sequencing used unstimulated CD8+ T cells sorted from spleen or lymph node cells, obtained before intestinal transplant. Receptor source: a human donor who received an intestinal transplant.

This clone was seen once. The chain has TRBV10-1 and TRBJ1-4; the D gene is possibly TRBD1 (6 bases). The CDR3 totals 14 residues. Germline CDR1 reads WNHNN; CDR2 reads SYGVQD (reference sequence). Trimming left V 7 bases short and J 7 bases short, with 16 bases between. The CDR3, as DNA: TGCGCCAGCAAGGCAGGGGATCCATTTGAAAAACTGTTTTTT. This gives the protein CASKAGDPFEKLFF.

The chain couples TRBV15 to TRBJ1-2; D may be TRBD1 (5 bases). The germline gives CDR1 LNHNV, CDR2 YYDKDF (reference sequence). Trimming removed 2 bases at V and 8 bases at J, with 12 bases between. The length of the CDR3 is 13 residues. The CDR3 DNA reads as TGTGCCACCAGCAGACAGGGACCCCCGGGCTACACCTTC. The encoded protein is CATSRQGPPGYTF.

This chain connects TRBV7-8 to TRBJ2-5; the D is unclear. CDR1 is SGHVS and CDR2 is FQNEAQ in the germline V gene. The V end was cut by 2 bases, the J end by 5 bases, with 9 bases between. The CDR3 consists of 13 residues. The CDR3: CASSLLAVETQYF. CDR3 DNA: TGTGCCAGCAGCTTATTGGCAGTGGAGACCCAGTACTTC. The full variable domain, its missing parts supplied by reference TRBV7-8 and TRBJ2-5, is GAGVSQSPRYKVAKRGQDVALRCDPISGHVSLFWYQQALGQGPEFLTYFQNEAQLDKSGLPSDRFFAERPEGSVSTLKIQRTQQEDSAVYLCASSLLAVETQYFGPGTRLLVL.

J is TRBJ2-1 and V is TRBV10-3, with a weak D call TRBD2 (6 bases). The V gene's germline CDR1 is ENHRY and CDR2 SYGVKD. V was shortened by 0 bases and J by 2 bases, with 17 bases between the two germline ends. This CDR3 has 18 amino acids. The CDR3 reads CAISESRSVGRTYNEQFF. DNA of the CDR3: TGTGCCATCAGTGAGTCGAGATCTGTCGGGAGAACCTACAATGAGCAGTTCTTC.

This chain joins TRBV19 and TRBJ1-1; D is possibly TRBD1 (5 bases). V was cut by 5 bases and J by 1 base, with 14 bases left in between. The CDR3 is 15 residues long. CDR1 LNHDA and CDR2 SQIVND come from the germline V gene (reference sequence). CDR3 sequence: CASSHPPTENTEAFF. The DNA for the CDR3 is TGTGCCAGTAGTCACCCCCCGACAGAGAACACTGAAGCTTTCTTT.